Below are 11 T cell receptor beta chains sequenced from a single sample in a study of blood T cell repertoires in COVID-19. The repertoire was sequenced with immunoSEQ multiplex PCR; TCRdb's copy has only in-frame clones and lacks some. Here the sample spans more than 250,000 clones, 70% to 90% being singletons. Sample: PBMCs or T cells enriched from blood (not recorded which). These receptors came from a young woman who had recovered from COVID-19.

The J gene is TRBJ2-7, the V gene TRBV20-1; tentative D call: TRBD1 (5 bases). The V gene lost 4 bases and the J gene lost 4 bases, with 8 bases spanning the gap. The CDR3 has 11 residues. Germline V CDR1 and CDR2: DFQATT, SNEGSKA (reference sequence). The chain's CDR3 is CSATRAYEQYF. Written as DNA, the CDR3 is TGCAGTGCTACCAGGGCTTACGAGCAGTACTTC.

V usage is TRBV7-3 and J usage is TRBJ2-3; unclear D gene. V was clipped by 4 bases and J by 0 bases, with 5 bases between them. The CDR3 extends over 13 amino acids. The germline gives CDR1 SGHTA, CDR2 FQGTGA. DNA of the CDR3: TGTGCCAGCAGCTACATTAGCACAGATACGCAGTATTTT. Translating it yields CASSYISTDTQYF.

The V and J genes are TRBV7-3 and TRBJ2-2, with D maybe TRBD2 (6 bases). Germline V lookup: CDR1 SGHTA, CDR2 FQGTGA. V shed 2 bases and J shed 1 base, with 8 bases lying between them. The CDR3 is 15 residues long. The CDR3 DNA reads TGTGCCAGCAGCTTACACGGGGGGAACACCGGGGAGCTGTTTTTT. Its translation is CASSLHGGNTGELFF. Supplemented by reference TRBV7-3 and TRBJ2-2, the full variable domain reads GAGVSQTPSNKVTEKGKYVELRCDPISGHTALYWYRQSLGQGPEFLIYFQGTGAADDSGLPNDRFFAVRPEGSVSTLKIQRTERGDSAVYLCASSLHGGNTGELFFGEGSRLTVL.

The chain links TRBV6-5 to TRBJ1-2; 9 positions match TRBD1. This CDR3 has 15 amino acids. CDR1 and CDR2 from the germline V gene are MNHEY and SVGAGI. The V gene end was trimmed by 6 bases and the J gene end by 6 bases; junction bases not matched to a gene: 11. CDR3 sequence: CASSSTGTGSDGYTF. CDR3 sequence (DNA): TGTGCCAGCAGCTCGACCGGGACAGGGTCTGATGGCTACACCTTC.

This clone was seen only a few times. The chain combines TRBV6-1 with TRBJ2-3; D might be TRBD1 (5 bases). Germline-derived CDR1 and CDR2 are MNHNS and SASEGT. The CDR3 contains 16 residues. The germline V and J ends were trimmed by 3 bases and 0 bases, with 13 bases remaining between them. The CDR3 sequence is CASSEDNVLSTDTQYF. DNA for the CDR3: TGTGCCAGCAGTGAGGACAACGTCCTTAGCACAGATACGCAGTATTTT.

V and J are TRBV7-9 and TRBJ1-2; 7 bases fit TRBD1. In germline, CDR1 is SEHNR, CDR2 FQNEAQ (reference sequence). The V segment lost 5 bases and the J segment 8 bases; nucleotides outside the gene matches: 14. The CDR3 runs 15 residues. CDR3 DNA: TGTGCCAGCAGCCAAGAAGGGGGCTTTATGCGGGGCTACACCTTC. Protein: CASSQEGGFMRGYTF. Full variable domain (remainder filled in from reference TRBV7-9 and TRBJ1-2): DTGVSQNPRHKITKRGQNVTFRCDPISEHNRLYWYRQTLGQGPEFLTYFQNEAQLEKSRLLSDRFSAERPKGSFSTLEIQRTEQGDSAMYLCASSQEGGFMRGYTFGSGTRLTVV.

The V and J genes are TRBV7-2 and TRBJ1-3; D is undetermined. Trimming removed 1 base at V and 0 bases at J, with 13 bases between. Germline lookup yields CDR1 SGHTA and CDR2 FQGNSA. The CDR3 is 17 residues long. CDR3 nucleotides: TGTGCCAGCAGCTTAGGGTCCGCGGGAAGCTCTGGAAACACCATATATTTT. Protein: CASSLGSAGSSGNTIYF.

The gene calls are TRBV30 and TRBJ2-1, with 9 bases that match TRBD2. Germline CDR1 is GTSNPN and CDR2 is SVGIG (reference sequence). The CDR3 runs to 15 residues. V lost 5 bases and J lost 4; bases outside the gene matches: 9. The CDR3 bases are TGTGCCTGGGAAATCCGACTAGCGGAGTACAATGAGCAGTTCTTC. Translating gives CAWEIRLAEYNEQFF.

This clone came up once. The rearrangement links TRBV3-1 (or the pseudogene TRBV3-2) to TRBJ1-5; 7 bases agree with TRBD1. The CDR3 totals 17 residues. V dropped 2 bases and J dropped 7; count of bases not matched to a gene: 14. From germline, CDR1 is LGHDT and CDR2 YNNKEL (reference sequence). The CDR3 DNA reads TGTGCCAGCAGCCAAACCGTGTTAGTAAAAGGGGGCCAGCCCCAGCATTTT. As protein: CASSQTVLVKGGQPQHF.

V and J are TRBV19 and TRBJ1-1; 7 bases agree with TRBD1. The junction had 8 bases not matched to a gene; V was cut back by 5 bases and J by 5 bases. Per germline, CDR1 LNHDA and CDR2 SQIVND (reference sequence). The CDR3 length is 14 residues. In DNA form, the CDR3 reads TGTGCCAGTAGTCGACAGGGTATGGGGACTGAAGCTTTCTTT. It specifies CASSRQGMGTEAFF.

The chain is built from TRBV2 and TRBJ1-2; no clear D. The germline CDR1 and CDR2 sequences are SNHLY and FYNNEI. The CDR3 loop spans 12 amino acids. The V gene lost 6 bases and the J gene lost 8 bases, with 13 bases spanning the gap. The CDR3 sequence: CASRSGPGGYTF. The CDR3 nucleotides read TGTGCCAGCAGATCGGGCCCGGGAGGCTACACCTTC.